The T cell receptor (beta chain) under discussion was sequenced for a study of beta chain features in type 1 diabetes. All of the isolated RNA was reverse transcribed, so expressed TCRB transcripts were sequenced. Sequencing was performed with immunoSEQ multiplex PCR; in TCRdb, only in-frame clones are kept and a portion is missing. The sample consists of under 550,000 clones, around 10% of them appearing once. The CDR3 spans 15 residues. Germline V gives CDR1 SGHRS, CDR2 YFSETQ. Trimming removed 4 bases from V and 0 bases from J, with 10 bases in between. This clone was counted a few times. The sequence was collected from a young woman in good health. The rearrangement links TRBV5-1 to TRBJ2-2; D perhaps matches TRBD1 (6 bases). The sequencing sample was made of naive CD4+ T cells from blood. CDR3 sequence reads: CASSGTQANTGELFF. CDR3 nucleotide sequence: TGCGCCAGCAGCGGGACACAAGCGAACACCGGGGAGCTGTTTTTT.